This T cell receptor beta chain was sequenced during a study of blood T cell repertoires in COVID-19. The CDR3 loop spans 13 amino acids. V was clipped by 6 bases and J by 8 bases; unmatched bases: 9. Germline CDR1 and CDR2: MNHEY and SMNVEV (reference sequence). Data came from immunoSEQ multiplex PCR; TCRdb stores just in-frame clones and leaves some out. The sample includes over 80,000 clones, 80% to 90% of them seen just once. The sequence came from a man in his fifties or sixties with acute or convalescent COVID-19. Sequenced input: peripheral blood. This chain connects TRBV27 to TRBJ1-2, with 7 positions matching TRBD1. In DNA, the CDR3 is TGTGCCAGCAGAGGGCAGGGGGTAGGGGGCTACACCTTC. It encodes CASRGQGVGGYTF.